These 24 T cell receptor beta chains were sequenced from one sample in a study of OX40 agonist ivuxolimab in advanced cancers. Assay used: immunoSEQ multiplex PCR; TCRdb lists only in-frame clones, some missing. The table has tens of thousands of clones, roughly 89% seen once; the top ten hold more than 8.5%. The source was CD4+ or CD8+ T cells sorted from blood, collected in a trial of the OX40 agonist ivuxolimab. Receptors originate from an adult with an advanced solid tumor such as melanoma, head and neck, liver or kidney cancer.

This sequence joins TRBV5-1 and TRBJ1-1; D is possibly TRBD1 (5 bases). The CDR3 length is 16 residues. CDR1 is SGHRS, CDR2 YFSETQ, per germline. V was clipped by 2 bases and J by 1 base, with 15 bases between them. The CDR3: CASSFNPAGRNTEAFF. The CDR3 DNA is TGCGCCAGCAGCTTTAATCCAGCAGGGCGGAACACTGAAGCTTTCTTT.

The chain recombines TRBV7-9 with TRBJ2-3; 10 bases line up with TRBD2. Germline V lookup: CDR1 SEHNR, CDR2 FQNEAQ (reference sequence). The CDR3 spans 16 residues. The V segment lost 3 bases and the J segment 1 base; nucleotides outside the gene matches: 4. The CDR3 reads CASSFTTSGGTDTQYF. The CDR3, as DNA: TGTGCCAGCAGCTTCACCACTAGCGGGGGCACAGATACGCAGTATTTT.

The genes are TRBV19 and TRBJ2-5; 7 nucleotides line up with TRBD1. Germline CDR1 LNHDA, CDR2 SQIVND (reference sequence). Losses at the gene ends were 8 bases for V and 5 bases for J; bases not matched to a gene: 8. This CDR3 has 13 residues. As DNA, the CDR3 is TGTGCCAGTGCAACAGGGGTTTGGGAGACCCAGTACTTC. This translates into CASATGVWETQYF.

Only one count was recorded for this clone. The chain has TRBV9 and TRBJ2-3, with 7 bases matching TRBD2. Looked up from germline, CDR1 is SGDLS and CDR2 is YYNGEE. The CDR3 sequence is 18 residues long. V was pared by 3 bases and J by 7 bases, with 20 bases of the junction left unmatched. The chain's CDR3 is CASSASVAGGGRLNTQYF. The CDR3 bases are TGTGCCAGCAGCGCCTCCGTAGCTGGCGGCGGGAGATTAAATACGCAGTATTTT.

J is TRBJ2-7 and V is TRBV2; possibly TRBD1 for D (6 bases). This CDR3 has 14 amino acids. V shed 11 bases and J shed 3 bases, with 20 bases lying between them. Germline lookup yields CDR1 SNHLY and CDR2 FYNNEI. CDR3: CAGARGSQYYEQYF. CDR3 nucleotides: TGTGCCGGGGCGAGGGGGTCCCAATACTACGAGCAGTACTTC.

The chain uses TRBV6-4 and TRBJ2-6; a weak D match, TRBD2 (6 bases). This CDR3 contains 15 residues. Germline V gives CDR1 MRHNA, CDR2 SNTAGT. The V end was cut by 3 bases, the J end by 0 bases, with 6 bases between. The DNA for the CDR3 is TGTGCCAGCAGTGAAGCGGGCTCTGGGGCCAACGTCCTGACTTTC. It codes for CASSEAGSGANVLTF.

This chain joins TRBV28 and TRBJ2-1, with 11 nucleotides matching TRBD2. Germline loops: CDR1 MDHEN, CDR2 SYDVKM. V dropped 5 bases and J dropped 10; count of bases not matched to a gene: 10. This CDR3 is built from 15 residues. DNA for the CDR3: TGTGCCAGCAGTGTATCGGCTAGCGGGAGGAACGAGCAGTTCTTC. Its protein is CASSVSASGRNEQFF.

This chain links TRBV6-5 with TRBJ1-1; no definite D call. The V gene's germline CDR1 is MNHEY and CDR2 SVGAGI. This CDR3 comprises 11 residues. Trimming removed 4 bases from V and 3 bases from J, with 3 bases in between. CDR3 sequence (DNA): TGTGCCAGCAGTTCCTACACTGAAGCTTTCTTT. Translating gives CASSSYTEAFF.

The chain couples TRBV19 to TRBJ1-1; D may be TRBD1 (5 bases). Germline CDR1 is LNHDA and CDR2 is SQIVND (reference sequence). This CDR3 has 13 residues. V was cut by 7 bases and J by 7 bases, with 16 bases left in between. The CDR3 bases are TGTGCCAGTACCGACGGGGGAAAGGGTGAAGCTTTCTTT. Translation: CASTDGGKGEAFF.

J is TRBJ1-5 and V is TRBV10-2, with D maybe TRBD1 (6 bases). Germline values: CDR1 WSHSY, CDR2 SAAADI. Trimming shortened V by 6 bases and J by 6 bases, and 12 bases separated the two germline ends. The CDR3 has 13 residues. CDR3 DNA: TGCGCCAGCAGCGAGGGGGGTTCTCAGCCCCAGCATTTT. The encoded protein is CASSEGGSQPQHF.

In DNA form, the CDR3 reads TGTGCCAGCACCGCCGGGACAGGGGTTTGGCCCCAGCATTTT. Its translation: CASTAGTGVWPQHF. This chain uses TRBV28 with TRBJ1-5, with 10 positions matching TRBD1. CDR1 and CDR2 from the germline V gene are MDHEN and SYDVKM. The V segment lost 7 bases and the J segment 9 bases; nucleotides outside the gene matches: 9. The CDR3 runs to 14 residues.

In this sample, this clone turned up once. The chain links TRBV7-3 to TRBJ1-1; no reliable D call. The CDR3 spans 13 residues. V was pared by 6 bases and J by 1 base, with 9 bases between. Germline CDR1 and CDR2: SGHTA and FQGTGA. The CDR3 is CASSLAENTEAFF. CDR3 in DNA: TGTGCCAGCAGTCTCGCAGAGAACACTGAAGCTTTCTTT.

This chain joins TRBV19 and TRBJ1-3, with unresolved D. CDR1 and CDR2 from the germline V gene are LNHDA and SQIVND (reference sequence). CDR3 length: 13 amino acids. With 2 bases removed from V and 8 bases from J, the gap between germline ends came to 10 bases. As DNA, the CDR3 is TGTGCCAGTAGTATACGAGGACGGGACACCATATATTTT. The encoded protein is CASSIRGRDTIYF.

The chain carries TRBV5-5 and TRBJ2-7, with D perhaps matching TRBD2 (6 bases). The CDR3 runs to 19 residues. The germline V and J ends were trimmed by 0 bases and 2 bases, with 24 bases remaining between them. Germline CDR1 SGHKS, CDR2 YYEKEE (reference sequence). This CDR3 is CASSLESLLGVAATYEQYF. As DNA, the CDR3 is TGTGCCAGCAGCTTGGAGTCACTGCTGGGGGTAGCGGCTACCTACGAGCAGTACTTC.

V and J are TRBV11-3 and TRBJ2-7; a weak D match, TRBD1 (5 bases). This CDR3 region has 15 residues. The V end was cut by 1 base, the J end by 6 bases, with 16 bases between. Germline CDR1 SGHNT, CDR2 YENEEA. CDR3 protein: CASSLVPPPQGEQYF. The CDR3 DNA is TGTGCCAGCAGCTTAGTTCCCCCTCCGCAGGGCGAGCAGTACTTC.

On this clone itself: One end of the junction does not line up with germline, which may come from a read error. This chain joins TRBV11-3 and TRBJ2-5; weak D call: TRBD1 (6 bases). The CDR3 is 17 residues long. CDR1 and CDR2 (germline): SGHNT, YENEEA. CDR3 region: CASSIEPGHRTQETQYF. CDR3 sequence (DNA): TGTGCCAGCAGCATAGAACCGGGACACCGGACCCAAGAGACCCAGTACTTC.

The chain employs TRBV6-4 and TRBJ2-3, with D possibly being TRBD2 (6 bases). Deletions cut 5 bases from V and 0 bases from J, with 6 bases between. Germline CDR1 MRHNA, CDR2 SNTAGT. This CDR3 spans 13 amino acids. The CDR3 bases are TGTGCCAGCAGTAGCGGGAGCACAGATACGCAGTATTTT. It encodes CASSSGSTDTQYF.

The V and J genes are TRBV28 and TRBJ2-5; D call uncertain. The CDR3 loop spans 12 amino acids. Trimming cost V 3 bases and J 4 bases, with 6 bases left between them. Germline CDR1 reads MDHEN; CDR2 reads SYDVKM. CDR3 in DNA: TGTGCCAGCAGTTTTAAGCGAGAGACCCAGTACTTC. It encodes CASSFKRETQYF.

CDR3: CASSEGQVNNEQFF. CDR3 DNA sequence: TGTGCCAGCAGCGAAGGACAGGTCAACAATGAGCAGTTCTTC. The chain uses TRBV7-3 and TRBJ2-1; 7 bases are shared with TRBD1. CDR1 is SGHTA and CDR2 is FQGTGA in the germline V gene. Trimming took 5 bases from V and 5 from J; bases not matched to a gene: 6. The CDR3 runs to 14 residues.

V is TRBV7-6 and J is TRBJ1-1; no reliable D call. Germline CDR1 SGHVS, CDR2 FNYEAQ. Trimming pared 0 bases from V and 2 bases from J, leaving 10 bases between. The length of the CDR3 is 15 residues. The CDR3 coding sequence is TGTGCCAGCAGCTTAGCGTACCAGGCAAACACTGAAGCTTTCTTT. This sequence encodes CASSLAYQANTEAFF.

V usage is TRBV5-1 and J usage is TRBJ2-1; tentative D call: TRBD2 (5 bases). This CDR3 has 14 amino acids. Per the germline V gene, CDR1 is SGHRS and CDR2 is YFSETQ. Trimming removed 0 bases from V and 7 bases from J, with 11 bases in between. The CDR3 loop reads CASSLVVTTNEQFF. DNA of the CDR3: TGCGCCAGCAGCTTGGTTGTGACTACGAATGAGCAGTTCTTC. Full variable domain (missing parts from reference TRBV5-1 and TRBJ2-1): KAGVTQTPRYLIKTRGQQVTLSCSPISGHRSVSWYQQTPGQGLQFLFEYFSETQRNKGNFPGRFSGRQFSNSRSEMNVSTLELGDSALYLCASSLVVTTNEQFFGPGTRLTVL.

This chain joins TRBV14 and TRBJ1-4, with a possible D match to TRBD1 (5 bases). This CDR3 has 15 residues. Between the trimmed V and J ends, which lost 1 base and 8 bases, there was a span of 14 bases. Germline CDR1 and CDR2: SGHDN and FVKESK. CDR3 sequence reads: CASSQVGTEGEKLFF. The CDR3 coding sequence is TGTGCCAGCAGCCAAGTTGGGACGGAGGGAGAAAAACTGTTTTTT.

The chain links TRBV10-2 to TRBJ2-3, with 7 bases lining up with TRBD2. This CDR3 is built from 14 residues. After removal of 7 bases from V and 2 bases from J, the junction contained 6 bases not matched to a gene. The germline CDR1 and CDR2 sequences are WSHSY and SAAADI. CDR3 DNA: TGCGCCAGCAACCCGCGGGGGACCACAGATACGCAGTATTTT. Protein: CASNPRGTTDTQYF.

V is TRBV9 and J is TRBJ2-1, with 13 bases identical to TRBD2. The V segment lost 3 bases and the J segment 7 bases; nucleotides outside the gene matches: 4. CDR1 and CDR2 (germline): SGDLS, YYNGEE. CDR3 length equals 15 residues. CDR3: CASSEGLAGVNEQFF. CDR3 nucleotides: TGTGCCAGCAGCGAAGGACTAGCGGGAGTAAATGAGCAGTTCTTC.